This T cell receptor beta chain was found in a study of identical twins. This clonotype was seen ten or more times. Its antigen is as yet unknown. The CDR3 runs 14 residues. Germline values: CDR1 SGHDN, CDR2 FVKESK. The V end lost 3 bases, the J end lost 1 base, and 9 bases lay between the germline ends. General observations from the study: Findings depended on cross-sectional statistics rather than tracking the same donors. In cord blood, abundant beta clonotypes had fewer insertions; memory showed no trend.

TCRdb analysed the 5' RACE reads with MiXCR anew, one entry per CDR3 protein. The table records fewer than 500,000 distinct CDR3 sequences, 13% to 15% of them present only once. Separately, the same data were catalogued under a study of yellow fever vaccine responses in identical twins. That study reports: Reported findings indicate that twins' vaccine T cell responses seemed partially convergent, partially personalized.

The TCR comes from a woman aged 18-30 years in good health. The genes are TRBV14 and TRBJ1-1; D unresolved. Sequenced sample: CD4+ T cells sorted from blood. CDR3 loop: CASSHRGGNTEAFF. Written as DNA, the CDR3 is TGTGCCAGCAGCCACCGAGGAGGGAACACTGAAGCTTTCTTT.